The source of this T cell receptor (beta chain) is a study of cytomegalovirus exposure and HLA in healthy donors. Study-wide points: Most CMV-associated TCR beta chains were later found to appear HLA-restricted. No immune exposure information besides CMV serostatus was available.

Both 60 Vbeta primers and 13 Jbeta primers went into the PCR. Clones were sequenced by immunoSEQ multiplex PCR, and TCRdb holds only the in-frame ones, with some missing. Altogether 150,000 to 200,000 clones are present, roughly 85% being singletons, with the ten largest covering about 1.5%. Remarks on this clone: Its target is unknown.

The V end lost 1 base, the J end lost 0 bases, and 8 bases lay between the germline ends. The length of the CDR3 is 14 residues. In germline, CDR1 is SGHNT, CDR2 YYREEE (reference sequence). This sequence originates from a woman between 18 and 29 years old in good health and CMV-seronegative. The chain carries TRBV5-4 and TRBJ2-7; TRBD2 is a possible D gene (5 bases). What was sequenced was PBMCs. The CDR3 region has the DNA TGTGCCAGCAGCTTGACACGGGGCTCCTACGAGCAGTACTTC. Translation: CASSLTRGSYEQYF.